The T cell receptor (beta chain) described here comes from a study of blood T cells in healthy people across ages. A second PCR, run for 7 to 11 cycles, used a sample-barcoded 5' primer plus a J-beta primer mix. Every sample returned 2.5 million or more CDR3-containing paired-end reads. TCRdb itself ran the 5' RACE reads through MiXCR, one entry per CDR3 protein. Of roughly 1.5 million distinct CDR3 sequences in the sample, around 40% were seen once. This CDR3 has 15 residues. CDR1 is KGHDR and CDR2 is SFDVKD in the germline V gene. J was trimmed by 0 bases and V by 5 bases; bases with no gene match: 0.

The rearrangement uses TRBV24-1 and TRBJ2-1, with 10 nucleotides matching TRBD2. The TCR originated in a young woman in good health. What was sequenced was blood. CDR3 sequence (DNA): TGTGCCACCAGTGGACTAGCGGGCTCCTACAATGAGCAGTTCTTC. This codes for CATSGLAGSYNEQFF.